The text below deals with one T cell receptor beta chain. The data stem from a study of tumor-infiltrating lymphocytes in localized non-small cell lung cancer. Study-wide background: Several tumor histologies, both smoking statuses, and some post-neoadjuvant chemotherapy samples were included.

Measured with immunoSEQ multiplex PCR; TCRdb has only the in-frame clones, and not every one. The sample yields around 9,600 clones, 70% to 80% seen once. Germline V lookup: CDR1 SGDLS, CDR2 YYNGEE. V was shortened by 0 bases and J by 6 bases, with 9 bases between the two germline ends. The CDR3 consists of 14 residues. This chain uses TRBV9 with TRBJ2-2, with D uncertain. The sequencing input was lung tumor tissue. This TCR was recovered from a human donor with non-small cell lung cancer. DNA for the CDR3: TGTGCCAGCAGCGTAGTACCTTCCTCCGGGGAGCTGTTTTTT. Translation: CASSVVPSSGELFF.